The 7 T cell receptor beta chains given below trace back to one sample, sequenced in a study of T cells in Graves' hyperthyroidism and ophthalmopathy. Researchers amplified the TCR beta CDR3 regions from RNA transcripts. HTBI primers drove first-round RT-PCR of the TCR CDR3. TCRdb processed the multiplex PCR reads anew with MiXCR; each CDR3 protein has one entry. Of 530,000 or so distinct CDR3 sequences listed, 17% are singletons. Sequencing was performed on blood. The receptors were gathered from a woman younger than 35 with Graves' ophthalmopathy.

There are a few counts of this clonotype. This sequence joins TRBV9 and TRBJ1-1; no reliable D call. The germline CDR1 and CDR2 sequences are SGDLS and YYNGEE. This CDR3 is built from 13 residues. V dropped 7 bases and J dropped 8 bases, with 18 bases sitting between them. The CDR3 region is CASSAGDSAEAFF. The DNA for the CDR3 is TGTGCCAGCTCAGCCGGGGATAGTGCGGAAGCTTTCTTT.

This chain connects TRBV6-1 to TRBJ2-1; 8 positions agree with TRBD2. Trimming removed 3 bases from V and 8 bases from J; junction bases left unmatched: 9. The CDR3 runs 15 residues. Germline loops: CDR1 MNHNS, CDR2 SASEGT. Here the CDR3 DNA reads TGTGCCAGCAGTGAGAGCGGGAGCGAGGTTGATGAGCAGTTCTTC. Translation: CASSESGSEVDEQFF.

The rearrangement uses TRBV20-1 and TRBJ1-4; 7 nucleotides align to TRBD1. This CDR3 comprises 13 residues. Germline CDR1 is DFQATT and CDR2 is SNEGSKA (reference sequence). Germline trimming cut 0 bases from V and 8 bases from J; bases unmatched to any gene: 3. The CDR3 bases are TGCAGTGCTAGAGACCGGGACAGAGAAAAACTGTTTTTT. Translated, it gives CSARDRDREKLFF.

This clonotype was recorded many times. The genes are TRBV28 and TRBJ1-6, with 12 bases identical to TRBD1. Germline CDR1 reads MDHEN; CDR2 reads SYDVKM. The CDR3 contains 17 residues. Germline trimming cut 5 bases from V and 5 bases from J; bases unmatched to any gene: 7. The CDR3 is CASSPPGQGADNSPLHF. CDR3 DNA: TGTGCCAGCAGTCCCCCGGGACAGGGGGCGGATAATTCACCCCTCCACTTT.

The table lists this clonotype with a few counts. The chain has TRBV7-9 and TRBJ1-6; D is possibly TRBD1 (6 bases). The CDR3 consists of 15 residues. The germline V gene has CDR1 SEHNR and CDR2 FQNEAQ (reference sequence). V gave up 4 bases and J gave up 7 bases, with 14 bases separating them. DNA for the CDR3: TGTGCCAGCAGCTCTAGTGGGGGCCCCAATTCACCCCTCCACTTT. Amino acids: CASSSSGGPNSPLHF.

The rearrangement uses TRBV25-1 and TRBJ2-1, with TRBD1 matching 8 bases. Germline CDR1 is MGHDK and CDR2 is SYGVNS. The CDR3 covers 14 residues. V shed 3 bases and J 7 bases; nucleotides not matched to a gene: 5. The CDR3 here is CASSDLDRENEQFF. For the CDR3, the DNA is TGTGCCAGCAGTGACCTGGACAGGGAAAATGAGCAGTTCTTC.

At least ten counts were recorded for this clonotype. V and J are TRBV30 and TRBJ1-1; D call uncertain. Germline CDR1 reads GTSNPN; CDR2 reads SVGIG (reference sequence). CDR3 length: 15 residues. Trimming stripped 5 bases from V and 1 base from J, with 17 bases between. This CDR3 is CAWDHEIRQNTEAFF. The CDR3 region has the DNA TGTGCCTGGGATCATGAGATTAGGCAGAACACTGAAGCTTTCTTT.